A single sample gave rise to the 8 T cell receptor beta chains below, sequenced in a study of CD8 T cells in Susac syndrome. RNA in amounts of about 0.45 to 1 ug was reverse transcribed with random hexamers. TCRdb used MiXCR to reprocess the immunoSEQ multiplex PCR reads, holding one entry per CDR3 protein. The sample shows fewer than 200,000 distinct CDR3 sequences, 90% to 95% of them seen only once. The specimen was CD4+ T cells from PBMCs. The origin of the receptors is a human donor with Susac syndrome.

This chain connects TRBV5-1 to TRBJ2-3; 7 positions match TRBD1. With 0 bases clipped from V and 6 bases from J, the junction kept 13 bases outside the gene matches. Germline CDR1 reads SGHRS; CDR2 reads YFSETQ. CDR3 length: 17 amino acids. The CDR3 loop is CASSLAGTAIRQDTQYF. The CDR3 DNA reads TGCGCCAGCAGCTTGGCCGGGACAGCTATCCGACAGGATACGCAGTATTTT.

To note about this clonotype: The CDR3 carries no conserved terminal phenylalanine or tryptophan, so it likely arises from a read error. CDR3 bases: TGTGCCAGCAAATCCCCTGAACCGGGGGTAACTGAAGCTTTCCTT. It is translated as CASKSPEPGVTEAFL. The chain employs TRBV9 and TRBJ1-1, with a tentative D call TRBD1 (5 bases). The CDR3 covers 15 residues. Deletions cut 6 bases from V and 5 bases from J, with 20 bases between. CDR1 is SGDLS and CDR2 is YYNGEE in the germline V gene.

The CDR3 sequence is CASSPLKPGLDNYGYTF. The DNA for the CDR3 is TGTGCCAGCTCACCATTAAAGCCGGGACTAGATAACTATGGCTACACCTTC. The chain carries TRBV18 and TRBJ1-2; D possibly corresponds to TRBD1 (5 bases). This CDR3 spans 17 amino acids. The V and J ends lost 2 bases and 1 base respectively, with 17 bases between them. The V gene's germline CDR1 is KGHSH and CDR2 LQKENI.

This chain connects TRBV2 to TRBJ2-2; TRBD1 aligns across 8 bases. J lost 7 bases, V lost 11 bases, and 9 bases had no gene match. The germline V gene has CDR1 SNHLY and CDR2 FYNNEI. The CDR3 is 13 residues long. Here the CDR3 DNA reads TGTGCCTCCACGACAGGGGATAACGGGGAGCTGTTTTTT. This sequence encodes CASTTGDNGELFF.

The rearrangement uses TRBV30 and TRBJ2-6; a weak D match, TRBD1 (6 bases). CDR3 length: 15 amino acids. V was clipped by 4 bases and J by 4 bases, with 14 bases between them. From germline, CDR1 is GTSNPN and CDR2 SVGIG (reference sequence). The CDR3 coding sequence is TGTGCCTGGACCCTCCCAGGGACAGGGGCCAACGTCCTGACTTTC. Translation: CAWTLPGTGANVLTF.

V is TRBV12-3 or TRBV12-4 and J is TRBJ2-2; 12 bases are a match to TRBD2. The CDR3 extends over 15 amino acids. V shed 4 bases and J 6 bases; nucleotides not matched to a gene: 3. This CDR3 reads CASSSLAGGPGELFF. CDR3 coding DNA: TGTGCCAGCAGTTCTCTAGCGGGGGGGCCCGGGGAGCTGTTTTTT.

This sequence joins TRBV4-2 and TRBJ1-2; unclear D gene. The germline V and J ends were trimmed by 4 bases and 5 bases, with 14 bases remaining between them. This CDR3 contains 14 residues. Germline V lookup: CDR1 LGHNA, CDR2 YNFKEQ. The CDR3 loop reads CASSPSFGVYGYTF. Here the CDR3 DNA reads TGTGCCAGCAGCCCCTCGTTCGGGGTGTATGGCTACACCTTC.

The rearrangement uses TRBV24-1 and TRBJ2-3; 10 bases match TRBD1. The J segment lost 0 bases and the V segment lost 4 bases, leaving 6 bases of the junction unmatched. Germline V lookup: CDR1 KGHDR, CDR2 SFDVKD. This CDR3 spans 17 amino acids. The CDR3 nucleotides are TGTGCCACCAGTGACGCGACAGGGGGCACAAGCACAGATACGCAGTATTTT. Amino acid sequence: CATSDATGGTSTDTQYF.